This T cell receptor (beta chain) was observed in a study of T cells expressing NK-cell markers. About the study: Seven donors tested HCMV-seropositive and one tested seronegative among the eight sequenced.

Study observations and caveats: Several donors likewise had their CD3+CD56-NKG2C+ fraction led by these clonotypes. The dominant NKG2C+ clonotypes represented about 1.0-7.5% of CD8+ T cells in more than five donors.

Concerning this clonotype: The antigen is unknown.

The CDR3 is 17 amino acids. Germline CDR1 is SGHTA and CDR2 is FQGNSA. TCRdb reprocessed the 5' RACE reads; each CDR3 protein has one entry and no DNA is given. The sample table sets out about 460,000 distinct CDR3 sequences. The sequenced sample consisted of blood T cells: a sorted CD56 or NKG2C T cell subset, CD4+ or CD8+ T cells, or bulk PBMC T cells (not recorded which). The clonotype was recovered from a woman aged 45 to 65 in good health. The chain is built from TRBV7-2 and TRBJ2-3; TCRdb gives TRBD1 as the D gene, but with no DNA this cannot be confirmed. The CDR3: CASSLAGQGARADTQYF.